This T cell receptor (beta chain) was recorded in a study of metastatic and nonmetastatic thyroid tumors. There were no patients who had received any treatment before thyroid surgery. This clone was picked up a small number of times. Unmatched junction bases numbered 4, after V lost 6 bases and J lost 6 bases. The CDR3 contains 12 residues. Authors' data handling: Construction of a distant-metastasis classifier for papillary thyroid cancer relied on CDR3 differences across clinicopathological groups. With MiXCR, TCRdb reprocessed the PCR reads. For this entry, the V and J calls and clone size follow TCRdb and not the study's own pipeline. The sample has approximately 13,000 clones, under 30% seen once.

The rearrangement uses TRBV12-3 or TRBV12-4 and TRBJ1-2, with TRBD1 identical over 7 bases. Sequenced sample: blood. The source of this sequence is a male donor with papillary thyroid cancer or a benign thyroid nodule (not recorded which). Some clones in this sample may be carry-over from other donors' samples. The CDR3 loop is CASRTGAHGYTF. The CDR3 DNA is TGTGCCAGCAGAACAGGGGCGCATGGCTACACCTTC.